The rows below give T cell receptor beta chains drawn from one sample of a study of technical replicates of blood from several donors. Clones were read by immunoSEQ multiplex PCR, and TCRdb kept only the in-frame ones, dropping some. Among tens of thousands of clones, roughly 89% were seen once, and the ten largest hold less than 5.5%. The material sequenced was PBMCs. Receptor source: a human donor in good health. Some clones in this sample may be carry-over from other donors' samples. The CDR3 runs from the conserved cysteine through the conserved F or W. The D gene is left open where the match is weak. Expanded clones get a size class; other rows say once, few or many, or leave the size out.

V: TRBV7-7; D: NA; size: once; J: TRBJ2-5; DNA: TGTGCCAGCAGCTTAGACGGGGGGCGTCGGGAGACCCAGTACTTC; CDR3: CASSLDGGRRETQYF
V: TRBV4-3; D: TRBD2; size: NA; J: TRBJ2-1; DNA: TGCGCCAGCAGCCGGAAGACTAGCGGAGGGGCTGAGCAGTTCTTC; CDR3: CASSRKTSGGAEQFF
V: TRBV9; D: TRBD1; size: NA; J: TRBJ1-6; DNA: TGTGCCAGCAGCGCCGAAGGGACAGGGGTTTCACCCCTCCACTTT; CDR3: CASSAEGTGVSPLHF
V: TRBV5-1; D: NA; size: NA; J: TRBJ2-3; DNA: TGCGCCAGCAGCTTGGCCATGGCCTTAAATACGCAGTATTTT; CDR3: CASSLAMALNTQYF
V: TRBV5-1; D: TRBD2; size: NA; J: TRBJ2-2; DNA: TGCGCCAGCAGCTATGGGGCTAGCGGGAACACCGGGGAGCTGTTTTTT; CDR3: CASSYGASGNTGELFF
V: TRBV6-1; D: TRBD1; size: NA; J: TRBJ2-7; DNA: TGTGCCAGCAGGGGGACAGCGTCCTACGAGCAGTACTTC; CDR3: CASRGTASYEQYF
V: TRBV7-2; D: NA; size: NA; J: TRBJ2-1; DNA: TGTGCCAGCAGCTTACTAAATGAGCAGTTCTTC; CDR3: CASSLLNEQFF
V: TRBV9; D: TRBD2; size: NA; J: TRBJ2-5; DNA: TGTGCCAGCAGCGTAGCGGGTAGCGGGGGGACCCAAGAGACCCAGTACTTC; CDR3: CASSVAGSGGTQETQYF
V: TRBV2; D: TRBD2; size: NA; J: TRBJ2-3; DNA: TGTGCCAGCAGTGATCGACTAGCGGGGGGGGGTACGCAGTATTTT; CDR3: CASSDRLAGGGTQYF
V: TRBV6-4; D: TRBD2; size: NA; J: TRBJ2-1; DNA: TGTGCCAGCAGTGACTCCAGCGGGGGGCCTTACAATGAGCAGTTCTTC; CDR3: CASSDSSGGPYNEQFF
V: TRBV6-1; D: NA; size: few; J: TRBJ1-1; DNA: TGTGCCAGCAGTGTGACAAGACGTGGCACTGAAGCTTTCTTT; CDR3: CASSVTRRGTEAFF
V: TRBV6-4; D: NA; size: NA; J: TRBJ1-1; DNA: TGTGCCAGCAGTGCACAGGGGAACACTGAAGCTTTCTTT; CDR3: CASSAQGNTEAFF
V: TRBV7-3; D: TRBD2; size: once; J: TRBJ2-1; DNA: TGTGCCAGCAGCACACTAGCGTTCGGTGAGCAGTTCTTC; CDR3: CASSTLAFGEQFF
V: TRBV7-9; D: NA; size: NA; J: TRBJ2-1; DNA: TGTGCCAGCAGCAACCAGACACGTAATGAGCAGTTCTTC; CDR3: CASSNQTRNEQFF
V: TRBV6-6; D: NA; size: NA; J: TRBJ1-2; DNA: TGTGCCAGCATGCAGGACAGCACTAACTATGGCTACACCTTC; CDR3: CASMQDSTNYGYTF
V: TRBV15; D: NA; size: NA; J: TRBJ2-1; DNA: TGTGCCACCAGCAGAGATCGTCAGGGGCCCTACAATGAGCAGTTCTTC; CDR3: CATSRDRQGPYNEQFF
V: TRBV19; D: TRBD1; size: NA; J: TRBJ1-4; DNA: TGTGCCAGTAAACCACAGGGGGCTGATGAAAAACTGTTTTTT; CDR3: CASKPQGADEKLFF
V: TRBV5-1; D: TRBD1; size: NA; J: TRBJ1-4; DNA: TGCGCCAGCAGCAAGGGACAGGTTCAGGAAAAACTGTTTTTT; CDR3: CASSKGQVQEKLFF
V: TRBV5-1; D: NA; size: once; J: TRBJ2-7; DNA: TGCGCCAGCAGCCGAGAGGGGGGGGGACCCTACGAGCAGTACTTC; CDR3: CASSREGGGPYEQYF
V: TRBV6-5; D: NA; size: NA; J: TRBJ2-2; DNA: TGTGCCAGCAGTTACTCGACGGGGAACACCGGGGAGCTGTTTTTT; CDR3: CASSYSTGNTGELFF
V: TRBV4-2; D: TRBD2; size: NA; J: TRBJ2-1; DNA: TGTGCCAGCAGCCAAGATCTCCTAGCGGGGGGGATAAATGAGCAGTTCTTC; CDR3: CASSQDLLAGGINEQFF
V: TRBV6-5; D: TRBD2; size: once; J: TRBJ2-7; DNA: TGTGCCAGCAGTTACTCGGTAGCGGGAGGGCCCTACGAGCAGTACTTC; CDR3: CASSYSVAGGPYEQYF
V: TRBV5-1; D: NA; size: NA; J: TRBJ2-5; DNA: TGCGCCAGCAGCTACAGTTCGAAAGAGACCCAGTACTTC; CDR3: CASSYSSKETQYF
V: TRBV9; D: TRBD2; size: NA; J: TRBJ2-1; DNA: TGTGCCAGCAGCATAACCAGCAGCGTAGGGACTAGCGGATTCAGCTCCTACAATGAGCAGTTCTTC; CDR3: CASSITSSVGTSGFSSYNEQFF
V: TRBV11-1; D: TRBD2; size: NA; J: TRBJ2-5; DNA: TGTGCCAGCAGCTTGGGACTAGCGGAAGAGACCCAGTACTTC; CDR3: CASSLGLAEETQYF
V: TRBV5-1; D: NA; size: NA; J: TRBJ1-3; DNA: TGCGCCAGCAGCTTGGTTGGGGGGGCTGGAAACACCATATATTTT; CDR3: CASSLVGGAGNTIYF
V: TRBV15; D: TRBD2; size: once; J: TRBJ2-7; DNA: TGTGCCACCAGCATAACTAGCGGGGGGGCCTACGAGCAGTACTTC; CDR3: CATSITSGGAYEQYF
V: TRBV2; D: NA; size: NA; J: TRBJ1-2; DNA: TGTGCCAGCATCTTGGGCCCCCGCTATGGAGGCTACACCTTC; CDR3: CASILGPRYGGYTF
V: TRBV19; D: NA; size: few; J: TRBJ1-2; DNA: TGTGCCAGTAGTATAACTCCCCCTCGAGGCTACACCTTC; CDR3: CASSITPPRGYTF
V: TRBV5-6; D: NA; size: NA; J: TRBJ1-1; DNA: TGTGCCAGCAGCTTGAGGAGGGTTAGGGGTGCTGAAGCTTTCTTT; CDR3: CASSLRRVRGAEAFF
V: TRBV5-1; D: NA; size: NA; J: TRBJ1-2; DNA: TGCGCCAGCAGCTATGCAGGGGAAAATGGCTACACCTTC; CDR3: CASSYAGENGYTF
V: TRBV6-6; D: TRBD1; size: NA; J: TRBJ1-1; DNA: TGTGCCAGCAGACCACAGGGGGGGAAGAACACTGAAGCTTTCTTT; CDR3: CASRPQGGKNTEAFF
V: TRBV7-9; D: NA; size: few; J: TRBJ1-6; DNA: TGTGCCAGCAGCTTTCGTGGGGGCAACCCACGGGGTAATTCACCCCTCCACTTT; CDR3: CASSFRGGNPRGNSPLHF
V: TRBV7-9; D: TRBD2; size: NA; J: TRBJ2-3; DNA: TGTGCCAGCAGCACCAGCTGGACTAGCGGCTATACCACAGATACGCAGTATTTT; CDR3: CASSTSWTSGYTTDTQYF
V: TRBV11-2; D: NA; size: NA; J: TRBJ1-2; DNA: TGTGCCAGCACCTTACAGGGACTAACTACTATCGGCTACACCTTC; CDR3: CASTLQGLTTIGYTF
V: TRBV30; D: TRBD2; size: NA; J: TRBJ2-1; DNA: TGTGCCTGGAAACCAGGACTAGTCACCTACAATGAGCAGTTCTTC; CDR3: CAWKPGLVTYNEQFF
V: TRBV10-2; D: NA; size: few; J: TRBJ1-1; DNA: TGCGCCAGCAGTGAGCCGCAACGGGTAGACACTGAAGCTTTCTTT; CDR3: CASSEPQRVDTEAFF
V: TRBV6-5; D: NA; size: NA; J: TRBJ1-1; DNA: TGTGCCAGCAGCCCCGACTCCCGGGGGACTGAAGCTTTCTTT; CDR3: CASSPDSRGTEAFF
V: TRBV7-9; D: TRBD1; size: NA; J: TRBJ2-7; DNA: TGTGCCAGCAGGGGACAGGGAGACGAGCAGTACTTC; CDR3: CASRGQGDEQYF
V: TRBV5-1; D: TRBD2; size: NA; J: TRBJ2-1; DNA: TGCGCCAGCAGCTTACTAGCGGGAGGTACCTACAATGAGCAGTTCTTC; CDR3: CASSLLAGGTYNEQFF
V: TRBV13; D: NA; size: NA; J: TRBJ1-2; DNA: TGTGCCAGCAGCATACTAGACCGGAGCTATGGCTACACCTTC; CDR3: CASSILDRSYGYTF
V: TRBV7-9; D: TRBD1; size: few; J: TRBJ1-6; DNA: TGTGCCAGCAGCTTTGACAGGGGGAATTCACCCCTCCACTTT; CDR3: CASSFDRGNSPLHF
V: TRBV4-3; D: TRBD1; size: NA; J: TRBJ2-3; DNA: TGCGCCAGCAGCCAAGAGGGACAGGGAATTTCAGATACGCAGTATTTT; CDR3: CASSQEGQGISDTQYF
V: TRBV4-1; D: TRBD1; size: NA; J: TRBJ1-1; DNA: TGCGCCAGCAGCCACGGAAGGGGAACAGGGGCGAGTGAAGCTTTCTTT; CDR3: CASSHGRGTGASEAFF
V: TRBV19; D: TRBD1; size: NA; J: TRBJ1-5; DNA: TGTGCCAGTAGTGTGACAGGGGGTTTTCAGCCCCAGCATTTT; CDR3: CASSVTGGFQPQHF
V: TRBV4-1; D: NA; size: NA; J: TRBJ2-7; DNA: TGCGCCAGCAGCCGCATTTTTAGCGACTCCTACGAGCAGTACTTC; CDR3: CASSRIFSDSYEQYF
V: TRBV11-2; D: NA; size: NA; J: TRBJ2-5; DNA: TGTGCCAGCAGCTCCGGGTACACACTATCCCAAGAGACCCAGTACTTC; CDR3: CASSSGYTLSQETQYF
V: TRBV11-3; D: NA; size: NA; J: TRBJ2-7; DNA: TGTGCCAGCAGCTACTCGGACAGCTACGAGCAGTACTTC; CDR3: CASSYSDSYEQYF
V: TRBV6-4; D: NA; size: NA; J: TRBJ2-2; DNA: TGTGCCAGCAGTGACCAGGTGAACACCGGGGAGCTGTTTTTT; CDR3: CASSDQVNTGELFF
V: TRBV5-1; D: TRBD2; size: NA; J: TRBJ2-5; DNA: TGCGCCAGCAGCTTGGGAGGCGGGGGGCAAGAGACCCAGTACTTC; CDR3: CASSLGGGGQETQYF
V: TRBV27; D: TRBD2; size: NA; J: TRBJ2-7; DNA: TGTGCCAGCAAAGCAACCCCAGCGGGAGGCGGCGAGCAGTACTTC; CDR3: CASKATPAGGGEQYF
V: TRBV6-6; D: NA; size: NA; J: TRBJ1-1; DNA: TGTGCCAGCACCCCTGGCAGGCCCGGGGACACTGAAGCTTTCTTT; CDR3: CASTPGRPGDTEAFF
V: TRBV7-9; D: NA; size: few; J: TRBJ1-2; DNA: TGTGCCAGCAGCTTAAGTGCGTCCTATGGCTACACCTTC; CDR3: CASSLSASYGYTF
V: TRBV7-9; D: NA; size: NA; J: TRBJ2-1; DNA: TGTGCCAGCAGCCCGGCCCTAGTCAATGAGCAGTTCTTC; CDR3: CASSPALVNEQFF
V: TRBV7-9; D: NA; size: NA; J: TRBJ2-7; DNA: TGTGCCAGCAGCCAAGCAAATCTGTGGGAGCAGTACTTC; CDR3: CASSQANLWEQYF
V: TRBV12-2; D: NA; size: NA; J: TRBJ2-3; DNA: TGTGCAAGTCGCTTCCCCCCACGTCCCAGGGAGGACGGGGGGCGCACAGATACGCAGTATTTT; CDR3: CASRFPPRPREDGGRTDTQYF
V: TRBV19; D: NA; size: NA; J: TRBJ1-6; DNA: TGTGCCAGCAGGGTTGGGGATAATTCACCCCTCCACTTT; CDR3: CASRVGDNSPLHF
V: TRBV14; D: NA; size: NA; J: TRBJ1-2; DNA: TGTGCCAGCAGGCTCTCTGGGGGGAGCTATGGCTACACCTTC; CDR3: CASRLSGGSYGYTF
V: TRBV5-1; D: NA; size: NA; J: TRBJ1-4; DNA: TGCGCCAGCAGCATGTCAACAGGGTTAAATGAAAAACTGTTTTTT; CDR3: CASSMSTGLNEKLFF